Listed below are T cell receptor beta chains from one sample, sequenced in a study of beta chain features in type 1 diabetes. Clones were sequenced by immunoSEQ multiplex PCR, and TCRdb holds only the in-frame ones, with some missing. The table records roughly 160,000 clones, approximately 7.8% of them present only once. Sequencing was done on a sample of central memory CD4+ T cells from blood. These receptors were taken from a woman aged 40 to 49 with type 1 diabetes. CDR3s include the opening cysteine and the closing phenylalanine or tryptophan.

V gene	CDR3 length	CDR3 protein
TRBV28	14	CASSRGGGYTEAFF
TRBV6-1	14	CASTKDRGSRTQHF
TRBV11-2	14	CASSYDRVNTEAFF
TRBV18	15	CASSPPGGGSRAQYF
TRBV29-1	15	CSAGGRGGSTDTQYF
TRBV29-1	13	CSVLGQGAYEQYF
TRBV9	14	CASSEGAGGTEAFF
TRBV9	14	CASSVEAGGTEAFF
TRBV30	13	CAWSRGQLYGYTF
TRBV5-4	15	CASSLASGVKETQYF
TRBV28	15	CASSLSGRNYNEQFF
TRBV7-2	15	CASSLSTGGHNEQFF
TRBV13	13	CASSLSSLGELFF
TRBV6-5	16	CASSYKIGTGLNEQFF
TRBV28	15	CASRSGIVGNQPQHF
TRBV9	14	CASSKTGGNQPQHF
TRBV7-2	13	CATTGGWTGELFF
TRBV7-9	14	CASSLDRVAREQYF
TRBV7-2	15	CASSLGGEGQETQYF
TRBV30	14	CAWSVAATADTQYF
TRBV29-1	11	CSVGQMGEQYF
TRBV28	14	CASSGLDVNNEQFF